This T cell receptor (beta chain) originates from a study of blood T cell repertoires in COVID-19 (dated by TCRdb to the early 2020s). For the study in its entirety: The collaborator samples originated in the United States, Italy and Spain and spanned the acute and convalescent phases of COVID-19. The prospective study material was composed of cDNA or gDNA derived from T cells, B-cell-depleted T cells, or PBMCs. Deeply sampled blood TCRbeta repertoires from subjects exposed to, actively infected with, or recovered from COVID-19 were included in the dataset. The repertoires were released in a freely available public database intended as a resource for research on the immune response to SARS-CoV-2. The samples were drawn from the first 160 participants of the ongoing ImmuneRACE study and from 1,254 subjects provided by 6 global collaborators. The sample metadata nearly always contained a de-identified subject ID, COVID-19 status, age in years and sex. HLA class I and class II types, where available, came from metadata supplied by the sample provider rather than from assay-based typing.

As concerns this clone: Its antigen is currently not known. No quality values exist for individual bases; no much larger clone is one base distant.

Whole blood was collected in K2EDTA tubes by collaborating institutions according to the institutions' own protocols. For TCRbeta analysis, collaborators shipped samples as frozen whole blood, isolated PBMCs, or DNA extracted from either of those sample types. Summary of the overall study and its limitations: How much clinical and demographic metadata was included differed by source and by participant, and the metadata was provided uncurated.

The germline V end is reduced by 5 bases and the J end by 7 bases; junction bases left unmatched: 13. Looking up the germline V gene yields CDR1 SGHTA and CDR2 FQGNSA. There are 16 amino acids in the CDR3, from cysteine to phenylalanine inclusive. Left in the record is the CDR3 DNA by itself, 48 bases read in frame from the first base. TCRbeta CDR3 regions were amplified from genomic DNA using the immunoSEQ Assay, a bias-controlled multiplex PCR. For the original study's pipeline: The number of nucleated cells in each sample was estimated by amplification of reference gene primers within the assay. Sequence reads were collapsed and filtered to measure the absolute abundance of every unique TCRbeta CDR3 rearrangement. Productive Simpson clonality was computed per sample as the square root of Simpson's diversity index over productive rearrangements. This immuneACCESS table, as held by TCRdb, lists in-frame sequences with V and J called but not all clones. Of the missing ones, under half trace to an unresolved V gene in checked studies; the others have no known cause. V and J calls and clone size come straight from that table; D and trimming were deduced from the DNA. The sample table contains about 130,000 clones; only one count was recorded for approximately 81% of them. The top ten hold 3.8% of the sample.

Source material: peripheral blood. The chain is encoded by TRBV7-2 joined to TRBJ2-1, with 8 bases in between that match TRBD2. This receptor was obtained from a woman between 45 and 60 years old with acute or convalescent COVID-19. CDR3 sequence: CASSRIGGGKWNEQFF. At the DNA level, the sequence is TGTGCCAGCAGCCGTATCGGGGGGGGCAAGTGGAATGAGCAGTTCTTC. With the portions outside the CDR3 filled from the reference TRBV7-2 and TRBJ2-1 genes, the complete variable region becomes GAGVSQSPSNKVTEKGKDVELRCDPISGHTALYWYRQSLGQGLEFLIYFQGNSAPDKSGLPSDRFSAERTGGSVSTLTIQRTQQEDSAVYLCASSRIGGGKWNEQFFGPGTRLTVL.